The 32 T cell receptor beta chains below were found in one sample sequenced in a study of Graves' ophthalmopathy and Graves' hyperthyroidism. CDR3 regions of TCR beta were amplified from RNA transcripts. Second-round multiplex PCR followed a first-round RT-PCR using HTBI primers. TCRdb ran MiXCR on the multiplex PCR reads and lists one entry per CDR3 protein. The table lists around 1,200,000 distinct CDR3 sequences, about 36% of them singletons. Sequencing was done on a sample of peripheral blood or thyroid tissue (not recorded which). The receptor set was obtained from an adult man with Graves' hyperthyroidism.

This clonotype was counted many times. The chain uses TRBV7-9 and TRBJ2-7; 11 bases line up with TRBD2. Germline trimming cut 1 base from V and 5 bases from J; bases unmatched to any gene: 7. Germline V gives CDR1 SEHNR, CDR2 FQNEAQ (reference sequence). CDR3 size: 16 residues. The DNA of the CDR3 is TGTGCCAGCAGCTTAGGGTTTGGGGGACTAGCGGACGAGCAGTACTTC. Protein sequence: CASSLGFGGLADEQYF.

About this clonotype: A read error may explain this, as a much larger clone is one base away. J is TRBJ1-5 and V is TRBV2; no clear D gene. The V gene's germline CDR1 is SNHLY and CDR2 FYNNEI. This CDR3 has 14 residues. Trimming took 5 bases from V and 0 from J, leaving 8 bases between them. CDR3 loop: CASSSQDSNQPQHF. The CDR3 DNA sequence: TGTGCCAGCAGTAGCCAGGATAGCAATCAGCCCCAGCATTTT.

This clonotype has ten or more counts. The rearrangement links TRBV7-9 to TRBJ1-4; D possibly corresponds to TRBD1 (5 bases). V was cut by 0 bases and J by 8 bases, with 10 bases left in between. CDR3 length: 14 residues. Germline CDR1 reads SEHNR; CDR2 reads FQNEAQ (reference sequence). The CDR3 loop is CASSLAGAGEKLFF. The CDR3 region has the DNA TGTGCCAGCAGCTTAGCAGGGGCGGGAGAAAAACTGTTTTTT.

In regard to this clonotype: Since a much larger clone is just one base distant, this may be a read error. The DNA of the CDR3 is TGTGCCATCAGTGGGGACATTTACTACACTGAAGCTTTCTTT. It is translated as CAISGDIYYTEAFF. V gene TRBV10-3 combines with J gene TRBJ1-1, with a tentative D call TRBD1 (6 bases). Trimming took off 4 bases at V and 3 bases at J, with 12 bases between the two ends. The CDR3 length is 14 residues. From germline, CDR1 is ENHRY and CDR2 SYGVKD.

This clonotype was counted at least ten times. CDR3 nucleotides: TGTGCCAGCAGCGTAGTTCCTCGGGCAGAGACCCAGTACTTC. Amino acids: CASSVVPRAETQYF. The rearrangement uses TRBV9 and TRBJ2-5, with no clear D. The germline CDR1 and CDR2 sequences are SGDLS and YYNGEE. The CDR3 contains 14 residues. Trimming stripped 0 bases from V and 4 bases from J, with 10 bases between.

This clonotype was recorded at least ten times. The chain joins TRBV7-2 to TRBJ1-5; the D is unclear. V shed 5 bases and J shed 1 base, with 9 bases lying between them. Looked up from germline, CDR1 is SGHTA and CDR2 is FQGNSA. This CDR3 has 14 residues. The CDR3 nucleotides read TGTGCCAGCAGCCCAAACGACAGCAATCAGCCCCAGCATTTT. Its protein product is CASSPNDSNQPQHF.

This clonotype was detected ten times or more. The chain recombines TRBV5-5 with TRBJ1-6; D possibly corresponds to TRBD1 (6 bases). V was trimmed by 5 bases and J by 9 bases, leaving 9 bases between them. Germline-derived CDR1 and CDR2 are SGHKS and YYEKEE (reference sequence). The CDR3 is made up of 12 amino acids. The CDR3 loop reads CASRVTGSPLHF. CDR3 nucleotides: TGTGCCAGCAGAGTGACAGGTTCACCCCTCCACTTT. Filled out from reference TRBV5-5 and TRBJ1-6, the complete variable domain reads DAGVTQSPTHLIKTRGQQVTLRCSPISGHKSVSWYQQVLGQGPQFIFQYYEKEERGRGNFPDRFSARQFPNYSSELNVNALLLGDSALYLCASRVTGSPLHFGNGTRLTVT.

This clonotype was counted at least ten times. J is TRBJ1-1 and V is TRBV2, with 9 positions matching TRBD1. V was pared by 4 bases and J by 4 bases, with 10 bases of the junction left unmatched. CDR3 size: 16 residues. CDR1 and CDR2 (germline): SNHLY, FYNNEI. CDR3 DNA: TGTGCCAGCAGTGCGCCGGGACAGGGAATGAGCACTGAAGCTTTCTTT. Amino acid sequence: CASSAPGQGMSTEAFF. The whole variable domain, filled in from reference TRBV2 and TRBJ1-1, reads EPEVTQTPSHQVTQMGQEVILRCVPISNHLYFYWYRQILGQKVEFLVSFYNNEISEKSEIFDDQFSVERPDGSNFTLKIRSTKLEDSAMYFCASSAPGQGMSTEAFFGQGTRLTVV.

The table lists this clonotype with many counts. The J gene is TRBJ2-2, the V gene TRBV20-1; 11 positions match TRBD2. Germline loops: CDR1 DFQATT, CDR2 SNEGSKA (reference sequence). This CDR3 has 17 amino acids. The junction had 9 bases not matched to a gene; V was cut back by 1 base and J by 5 bases. The CDR3 sequence: CSARVALAGGWTGELFF. Here the CDR3 DNA reads TGCAGTGCTAGAGTCGCGCTAGCGGGGGGTTGGACCGGGGAGCTGTTTTTT.

At least ten counts were recorded for this clonotype. One junction end does not reproduce the germline sequence, and a read error may be involved. The gene calls are TRBV5-1 and TRBJ2-5; tentatively, D is TRBD2 (6 bases). CDR1 and CDR2 (germline): SGHRS, YFSETQ. This CDR3 has 13 amino acids. This CDR3 reads CASSLDGGETQYF. DNA for the CDR3: TGCGCCAGCAGTTTGGACGGGGGAGAGACCCAGTACTTC.

Worth noting for this clonotype: A read error may produce the germline difference seen at one junction end. The chain couples TRBV7-6 to TRBJ2-7; 7 bases are shared with TRBD1. Germline-derived CDR1 and CDR2 are SGHVS and FNYEAQ. The CDR3 has 14 amino acids. The CDR3 loop reads CASSPGQSSYGQYF. CDR3 nucleotides: TGTGCCAGCAGCCCGGGACAGTCATCGTACGGGCAGTACTTC. The full variable domain, its missing parts supplied by reference TRBV7-6 and TRBJ2-7, is GAGVSQSPRYKVTKRGQDVALRCDPISGHVSLYWYRQALGQGPEFLTYFNYEAQQDKSGLPNDRFSAERPEGSISTLTIQRTEQRDSAMYRCASSPGQSSYGQYFGPGTRLTVT.

Many counts were recorded for this clonotype. This chain connects TRBV7-2 to TRBJ1-1; D is unclear. CDR3 length: 12 residues. CDR1 is SGHTA, CDR2 FQGNSA, per germline. With 5 bases removed from V and 6 bases from J, the gap between germline ends came to 10 bases. The DNA of the CDR3 is TGTGCCAGCAGCCGCTACATGGCTGAAGCTTTCTTT. Its protein is CASSRYMAEAFF.

For this clonotype: A read error may produce the germline difference seen at one junction end. For the CDR3, the DNA is TGTGCCAGCAGCGTCGCCGGGGGAAGCACCATATATTTT. This gives the protein CASSVAGGSTIYF. The J gene is TRBJ1-3, the V gene TRBV9, with a possible D match to TRBD1 (5 bases). Germline V gene sequence: CDR1 SGDLS, CDR2 YYNGEE. This CDR3 spans 13 amino acids.

Ten or more counts support this clonotype. This sequence joins TRBV20-1 and TRBJ2-5; D perhaps matches TRBD2 (6 bases). The CDR3 covers 15 residues. V was clipped by 3 bases and J by 2 bases, with 16 bases between them. The germline V gene encodes CDR1 DFQATT and CDR2 SNEGSKA (reference sequence). The CDR3 DNA reads as TGCAGTGCTAGGGCTCGGCGGGGACCACAAGAGACCCAGTACTTC. Amino acid sequence: CSARARRGPQETQYF.

The CDR3 bases are TGTGCCACCAGCCGGTCCAGGGACTCCTACGAGCAGTACTTC. Translating gives CATSRSRDSYEQYF. The chain carries TRBV15 and TRBJ2-7, with TRBD1 as a possible D gene (5 bases). This CDR3 has 14 amino acids. V was clipped by 5 bases and J by 0 bases, with 11 bases between them. Germline CDR1 LNHNV, CDR2 YYDKDF (reference sequence).

Comments on this clonotype: A single base separates this from a much larger clone, so it may be a read error. The final CDR3 position lacks the conserved phenylalanine or tryptophan, pointing to a likely read error. The chain employs TRBV5-1 and TRBJ2-7; 7 bases line up with TRBD2. V gave up 1 base and J gave up 3 bases; unmatched junction bases: 7. The germline V gene encodes CDR1 SGHRS and CDR2 YFSETQ. The CDR3 loop spans 15 amino acids. CDR3 nucleotide sequence: TGCGCCAGCAGCTTGCTAGCGGCCGCCAGCTACGAGCAGTACTGC. It is translated as CASSLLAAASYEQYC.

This clonotype was seen a handful of times. One end of the junction is discordant with germline, which a read error may explain. This chain's CDR3 is CASSAPRGAKEAQYF. For the CDR3, the DNA is TGTGCCAGCAGCGCGCCTAGAGGGGCCAAAGAGGCCCAGTACTTC. This chain joins TRBV9 and TRBJ2-5, with D possibly being TRBD1 or TRBD2 (5 bases each). Germline-derived CDR1 and CDR2 are SGDLS and YYNGEE. The CDR3 extends over 15 amino acids.

This clonotype appeared a few times. The J gene is TRBJ1-5, the V gene TRBV12-3 or TRBV12-4, with 7 positions matching TRBD1. This CDR3 spans 13 amino acids. After removal of 6 bases from V and 6 bases from J, the junction contained 5 bases not matched to a gene. The CDR3 nucleotides read TGTGCCAGCAGCAATCAGGGGGTTCAGCCCCAGCATTTT. Its protein is CASSNQGVQPQHF.

The genes are TRBV6-6 and TRBJ1-1; D remains unclear. Trimming took off 4 bases at V and 5 bases at J, with 20 bases between the two ends. CDR3 length: 16 amino acids. Germline V gene data show CDR1 as MNHNY and CDR2 as SVGAGI (reference sequence). The CDR3 bases are TGTGCCAGCAGTTTAAGATCCCCAGCGGGAGGAACTGAAGCTTTCTTT. It yields the protein CASSLRSPAGGTEAFF.

This clonotype has a handful of counts. The chain is built from TRBV18 and TRBJ1-2, with TRBD1 matching 9 bases. V was pared by 2 bases and J by 7 bases, with 5 bases of the junction left unmatched. CDR1 is KGHSH and CDR2 is LQKENI in the germline V gene. CDR3 length: 14 amino acids. The CDR3 sequence: CASSPSDRGGGYTF. For the CDR3, the DNA is TGTGCCAGCTCACCATCGGACAGGGGAGGTGGCTACACCTTC.

The genes are TRBV4-3 and TRBJ1-6; 8 nucleotides align to TRBD1. This CDR3 region has 15 residues. Germline CDR1 is LGHNA and CDR2 is YSLEER. Trimming took 0 bases from V and 7 from J; bases not matched to a gene: 2. CDR3: CASSQDRTGNSPLHF. The CDR3 nucleotides are TGCGCCAGCAGCCAAGACCGGACAGGGAATTCACCCCTCCACTTT.

The chain recombines TRBV30 with TRBJ2-7, with D maybe TRBD1 (5 bases). CDR3 length: 13 residues. V was shortened by 4 bases and J by 3 bases, with 13 bases between the two germline ends. CDR1 and CDR2 from the germline V gene are GTSNPN and SVGIG (reference sequence). The DNA for the CDR3 is TGTGCCTGGATGGGGTCAGGGAACTACGAGCAGTACTTC. Encoded protein: CAWMGSGNYEQYF.

This clonotype has at least ten counts. The chain employs TRBV10-3 and TRBJ1-2; 8 bases align to TRBD1. CDR1 ENHRY and CDR2 SYGVKD come from the germline V gene. The J segment lost 2 bases and the V segment lost 6 bases, leaving 5 bases of the junction unmatched. CDR3 length: 14 residues. CDR3 loop: CAISGTGANYGYTF. CDR3 nucleotide sequence: TGTGCCATCAGCGGGACAGGCGCCAACTATGGCTACACCTTC.

The V gene is TRBV13, the J gene TRBJ1-2; 7 bases align to TRBD1. The ends lost 0 bases at V and 8 bases at J; junction bases unmatched: 12. Germline-derived CDR1 and CDR2 are PRHDT and FYEKMQ (reference sequence). The CDR3 is 16 amino acids. The CDR3 protein is CASSLGTLQGDTGYTF. In nucleotides, the CDR3 is TGTGCCAGCAGCTTAGGAACTCTGCAGGGGGATACAGGCTACACCTTC.

The table lists this clonotype with many counts. V is TRBV10-3 and J is TRBJ1-5; 8 positions match TRBD1. This CDR3 has 15 amino acids. V gave up 8 bases and J gave up 3 bases; unmatched junction bases: 9. Germline values: CDR1 ENHRY, CDR2 SYGVKD. CDR3: CAIGDRGGNNQPQHF. The DNA for the CDR3 is TGTGCCATCGGAGACAGGGGAGGAAACAATCAGCCCCAGCATTTT.

This clonotype was found many times. The V and J genes are TRBV20-1 and TRBJ2-5; TRBD2 aligns across 11 bases. V gave up 4 bases and J gave up 2 bases; unmatched junction bases: 3. The CDR3 contains 14 residues. Germline V lookup: CDR1 DFQATT, CDR2 SNEGSKA (reference sequence). This CDR3 reads CSATRTSGQETQYF. As DNA, the CDR3 is TGCAGTGCTACACGGACTAGCGGGCAAGAGACCCAGTACTTC.

The chain couples TRBV29-1 to TRBJ1-1; D gene uncertain. The germline V gene encodes CDR1 SQVTM and CDR2 ANQGSEA. The V gene lost 8 bases and the J gene lost 1 base, with 8 bases spanning the gap. This CDR3 is 11 amino acids long. The CDR3 nucleotides read TGCAGCTTCAACAGGAACACTGAAGCTTTCTTT. Translated, it gives CSFNRNTEAFF.

This clonotype was seen repeatedly, ten times or more. One junction end disagrees with the germline gene, perhaps due to a read error. This sequence joins TRBV28 and TRBJ2-7; D is perhaps TRBD2 (5 bases). The CDR3 is 13 residues long. Germline V gene lookup returns CDR1 MDHEN and CDR2 SYDVKM. CDR3 protein: CASSSPGSYEQYF. The CDR3, as DNA: TGCGCCAGCAGCTCCCCGGGATCCTACGAGCAGTACTTC.

J is TRBJ1-3 and V is TRBV2, with a tentative D call TRBD1 (5 bases). The V gene's germline CDR1 is SNHLY and CDR2 FYNNEI. Trimming took off 5 bases at V and 10 bases at J, with 21 bases between the two ends. The CDR3 runs 15 residues. CDR3 sequence reads: CASSPSGAEGETIYF. The CDR3 DNA sequence: TGTGCCAGCAGTCCTAGCGGGGCCGAGGGAGAGACCATATATTTT.

The genes are TRBV5-1 and TRBJ1-1; perhaps TRBD1 as D (5 bases). The V end was cut by 0 bases, the J end by 4 bases, with 10 bases between. The CDR3 sequence is 14 residues long. Germline CDR1 reads SGHRS; CDR2 reads YFSETQ. This CDR3 is CASSLAGLSTEAFF. The CDR3 bases are TGCGCCAGCAGCTTGGCAGGGCTATCCACTGAAGCTTTCTTT. The full variable domain, in which reference TRBV5-1 and TRBJ1-1 provide the parts outside the CDR3, is KAGVTQTPRYLIKTRGQQVTLSCSPISGHRSVSWYQQTPGQGLQFLFEYFSETQRNKGNFPGRFSGRQFSNSRSEMNVSTLELGDSALYLCASSLAGLSTEAFFGQGTRLTVV.

This clonotype turned up a few times. The chain links TRBV2 to TRBJ1-5, with D possibly TRBD1 on 5 matching bases. Between the trimmed V and J ends, which lost 7 bases and 0 bases, there was a span of 13 bases. Looked up from germline, CDR1 is SNHLY and CDR2 is FYNNEI. This CDR3 region has 15 residues. In DNA, the CDR3 is TGTGCCAGCACCCTGAGACAGATTAGCAATCAGCCCCAGCATTTT. Translation: CASTLRQISNQPQHF.

This clonotype came up many times. V gene TRBV29-1 combines with J gene TRBJ2-7; tentatively, D is TRBD1 or TRBD2 (6 bases each). This CDR3 spans 14 amino acids. Germline V gene lookup returns CDR1 SQVTM and CDR2 ANQGSEA. Trimming took off 1 base at V and 0 bases at J, with 10 bases between the two ends. The DNA of the CDR3 is TGCAGCGTTGAAGGCGGGGACACCTCCTACGAGCAGTACTTC. It codes for CSVEGGDTSYEQYF.